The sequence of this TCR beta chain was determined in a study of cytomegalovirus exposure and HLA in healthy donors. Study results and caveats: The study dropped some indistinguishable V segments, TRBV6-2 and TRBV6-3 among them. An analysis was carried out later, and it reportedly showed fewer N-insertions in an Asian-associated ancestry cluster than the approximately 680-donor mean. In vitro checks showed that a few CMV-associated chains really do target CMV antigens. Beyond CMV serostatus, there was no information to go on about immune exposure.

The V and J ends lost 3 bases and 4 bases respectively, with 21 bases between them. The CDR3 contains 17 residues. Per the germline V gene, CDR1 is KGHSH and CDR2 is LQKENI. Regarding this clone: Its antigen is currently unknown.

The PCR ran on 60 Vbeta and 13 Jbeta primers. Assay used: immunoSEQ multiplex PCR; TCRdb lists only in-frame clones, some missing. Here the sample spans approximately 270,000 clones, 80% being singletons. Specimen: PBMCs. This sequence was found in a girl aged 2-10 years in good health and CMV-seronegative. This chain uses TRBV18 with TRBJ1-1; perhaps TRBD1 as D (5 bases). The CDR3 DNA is TGTGCCAGCTCACCCCGAGAATGGGAGGGACGGGGCACTGAAGCTTTCTTT. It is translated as CASSPREWEGRGTEAFF.